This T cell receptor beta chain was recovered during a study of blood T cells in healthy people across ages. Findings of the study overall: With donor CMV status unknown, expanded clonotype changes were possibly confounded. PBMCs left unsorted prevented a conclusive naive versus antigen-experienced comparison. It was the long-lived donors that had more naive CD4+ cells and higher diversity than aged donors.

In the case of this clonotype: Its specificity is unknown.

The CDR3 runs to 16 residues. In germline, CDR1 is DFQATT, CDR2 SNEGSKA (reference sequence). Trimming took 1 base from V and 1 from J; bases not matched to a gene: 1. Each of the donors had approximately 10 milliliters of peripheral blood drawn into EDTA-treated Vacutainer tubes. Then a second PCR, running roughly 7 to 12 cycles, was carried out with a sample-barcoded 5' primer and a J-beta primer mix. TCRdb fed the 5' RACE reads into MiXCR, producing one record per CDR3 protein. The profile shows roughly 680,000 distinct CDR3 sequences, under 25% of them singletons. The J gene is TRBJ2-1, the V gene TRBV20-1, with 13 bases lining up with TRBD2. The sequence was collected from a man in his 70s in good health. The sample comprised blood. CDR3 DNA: TGCAGTGCTAGAGGGACTAGCGGGAGATCCTACAATGAGCAGTTCTTC. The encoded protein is CSARGTSGRSYNEQFF.